This T cell receptor (beta chain) originates from a study of blood T cells in healthy people across ages (dated by TCRdb to the mid-2010s). As for the study more broadly: In model experiments, template switching captured roughly one uniquely barcoded TCR beta cDNA molecule for every two T cells. Using deep sequencing normalized with unique cDNA molecular identifiers, the study measured how TCR beta repertoire diversity changes with age. Four age groups were formed from the donors: young (average roughly 15 years), middle-aged (around 41), aged (over 55) and long-lived (approximately 78). To avoid experimental bias, donors of different ages were spread randomly across the sequencing lanes. For two donors (one aged 18 to 29 and one aged 80 or older), the study analyzed two additional independent replicas of 1 million unique cDNA reads from the same blood draw. The paper as a whole reports these results and caveats: Compared with the aged group, the long-lived group had more naive CD4+ T cells, fewer expanded clones and increased TCR diversity, a pattern suggesting age selection. Because the CMV infection status of the donors was unknown, age-related changes in expanded clonotypes may potentially have been confounded. Total diversity estimates from one million sequenced T cells were considered lower bounds and underestimates. Observed TCR beta diversity per million T cells fell roughly linearly with age, and a significant reduction was already apparent by age around 40. The percentage of naive T cells measured by flow cytometry correlated strongly with observed TCR beta diversity. Conclusive comparison of naive and antigen-experienced compartments was prevented by the profiling of bulk unsorted PBMCs.

Concerning this clonotype: Its cognate antigen has yet to be identified. Base qualities are not at hand, and no much larger clone is one base apart.

CDR3 length: 14 amino acids, cysteine to phenylalanine. Just CDR3 DNA is preserved here, 42 bases in frame from base 1. The germline V gene supplies CDR1 SGHDN and CDR2 FVKESK. Clipping removes 4 bases from V and 2 bases from J, with 5 as the unmatched junction base count. Systemically healthy Caucasian individuals from Russia, some 36 in total and aged roughly 6 to 95 years, were included as donors. Ten milliliters of peripheral blood were drawn from each donor into EDTA-treated Vacutainer tubes. Ficoll-Paque density-gradient centrifugation was used to isolate PBMCs, with at least 6 million per sample. Trizol reagent was used to extract total RNA from the PBMCs, yielding at least 6 micrograms per sample. The percentages of naive CD45RAhigh/CD27high T cells were determined by flow cytometry on a PBMC aliquot from every donor. Libraries were prepared through 5' RACE. The sequencing machine was an Illumina HiSeq 2500. A second 7 to 11 cycle PCR used a sample-barcoded 5' primer and a J-beta primer mix. Each TCR beta cDNA molecule received a unique molecular identifier from a template-switch 5' adaptor carrying 12 random nucleotides. Each sample yielded at least 2.5 million CDR3-containing paired-end reads. First-strand cDNA synthesis was performed from all RNA using the Mint cDNA synthesis kit, with priming by a TRBC-specific oligonucleotide. Following uracil-DNA glycosylase treatment, a first 18-cycle PCR with universal primers M1SS and BC2_uni_R was performed on all cDNA. As for how the authors treated the data: For normalization, 1 million high-quality reads, each with a distinct molecular identifier, were randomly selected from each sample. Instead of being binned into consensus sequences, reads with shared molecular identifiers were discarded. MiTCR, set to a Q25 quality threshold and the strictest error-elimination algorithm, was used for CDR3 identification, clonotype clustering and error correction. A nonparametric unseen species model with Euler transformation was used to estimate lower-bound total TCR beta diversity. TCRdb cleaned the public reads at Q25 with fastp, built clones with MiXCR and kept in-frame beta chains. A single entry per CDR3 protein holds the most common genes and DNA from its merged rows. The V and J calls reflect TCRdb's pipeline rather than the authors' work. This sample has roughly 680,000 distinct CDR3 sequences in its table, and 45% to 60% of those were observed once. The biggest ten clones account for roughly 13% of the sample.

The V and J segments used are TRBV14 and TRBJ2-7; 7 nucleotides in the junction match TRBD1. This clonotype was obtained from a woman aged 80 or over in good health. Material for sequencing was blood. The CDR3 region reads CASSRQQGTYEQYF. DNA sequence: TGTGCCAGCAGCCGTCAACAGGGGACCTACGAGCAGTACTTC.